A selection of T cell receptor beta chains follows, all from one sample in a study of blood T cell repertoires in COVID-19. The assay was immunoSEQ multiplex PCR, and TCRdb's table has in-frame clones only and misses some. The sample holds 110,000 or so clones, approximately 80% seen once. The sequenced sample was peripheral blood. The receptors stem from a woman aged 40 to 50 with acute or convalescent COVID-19. CDR3s include the opening cysteine and the closing phenylalanine or tryptophan. A D gene is named only where the DNA matches it firmly. A clone size is listed for some rows: how often the clone was seen (once, few, many), or a class if it is expanded.

v_gene: TRBV10-3
j_gene: TRBJ1-5
d_gene: TRBD1
abundance: NA
CDR3nt: TGTGCCATCAGTGAGGTTTCAGGGGGCGGAGGCAATCAGCCCCAGCATTTT
CDR3aa: CAISEVSGGGGNQPQHF

v_gene: TRBV6-5
j_gene: TRBJ2-7
d_gene: TRBD2
abundance: NA
CDR3nt: TGTGCCAGCAGGACGACTAGCGGGGGGCGCGAGCAGTACTTC
CDR3aa: CASRTTSGGREQYF

v_gene: TRBV6-1
j_gene: TRBJ2-7
d_gene: NA
abundance: NA
CDR3nt: TGTGCCAGCAGTGAAGCGGTGGTCCCTTTAGACAGGGAGCAGTACTTC
CDR3aa: CASSEAVVPLDREQYF

v_gene: TRBV6-5
j_gene: TRBJ2-7
d_gene: TRBD1
abundance: NA
CDR3nt: TGTGCCAGCAGTTACTCAAGGGGGCAGTCCGAGCAGTACTTC
CDR3aa: CASSYSRGQSEQYF

v_gene: TRBV2
j_gene: TRBJ1-2
d_gene: NA
abundance: NA
CDR3nt: TGTGCCAGCAGAAATAATCCAGGGTTAGGGGGCTACACCTTC
CDR3aa: CASRNNPGLGGYTF

v_gene: TRBV6-4
j_gene: TRBJ2-1
d_gene: NA
abundance: few
CDR3nt: TGTGCCAGCAGTGACTCGTTCAAGGCAGGGAACAATGAGCAGTTCTTC
CDR3aa: CASSDSFKAGNNEQFF

v_gene: TRBV29-1
j_gene: TRBJ2-7
d_gene: TRBD1
abundance: NA
CDR3nt: TGCAGCGTTGTGGGACAGGGCTACGAGCAGTACTTC
CDR3aa: CSVVGQGYEQYF

v_gene: TRBV7-2
j_gene: TRBJ2-3
d_gene: TRBD2
abundance: NA
CDR3nt: TGTGCCAGCAGCTTACTCGGGGGGGAGGGTACGCAGTATTTT
CDR3aa: CASSLLGGEGTQYF

v_gene: TRBV6-2/TRBV6-3
j_gene: TRBJ1-5
d_gene: TRBD1
abundance: NA
CDR3nt: TGTGCCAGCAGTAGACGACAGGGGGGTAGCAATCAGCCCCAGCATTTT
CDR3aa: CASSRRQGGSNQPQHF

v_gene: TRBV2
j_gene: TRBJ2-1
d_gene: TRBD1
abundance: NA
CDR3nt: TGTGCCAGCGCCGGGACAGGGGGGGTGGACAATGAGCAGTTCTTC
CDR3aa: CASAGTGGVDNEQFF

v_gene: TRBV10-2
j_gene: TRBJ1-2
d_gene: NA
abundance: NA
CDR3nt: TGCGCCAGCAGTGAGTGGGCCCGGGAAGATGGCTACACCTTC
CDR3aa: CASSEWAREDGYTF

v_gene: TRBV9
j_gene: TRBJ2-7
d_gene: TRBD1
abundance: NA
CDR3nt: TGTGCCAGCAGCTGGGGACAGGGGTCATACGAGCAGTACTTC
CDR3aa: CASSWGQGSYEQYF

v_gene: TRBV5-6
j_gene: TRBJ1-6
d_gene: TRBD1
abundance: NA
CDR3nt: TGTGCCAGCAGCGGTTACAGGGGGCGGGGGTCACCCCTCCACTTT
CDR3aa: CASSGYRGRGSPLHF

v_gene: TRBV6-2/TRBV6-3
j_gene: TRBJ2-3
d_gene: TRBD2
abundance: NA
CDR3nt: TGTGCCAGCAGTTACTCGTCCTCCGGGACTAGCGGTCCCACAGATACGCAGTATTTT
CDR3aa: CASSYSSSGTSGPTDTQYF

v_gene: TRBV19
j_gene: TRBJ2-5
d_gene: TRBD2
abundance: NA
CDR3nt: TGTGCCACCATGGGAGGGCGGATTTATCAAGAGACCCAGTACTTC
CDR3aa: CATMGGRIYQETQYF

v_gene: TRBV10-1
j_gene: TRBJ2-3
d_gene: NA
abundance: NA
CDR3nt: TGCGCCAGCAGTGAAACCGCGGGACGGGGGACAGATACGCAGTATTTT
CDR3aa: CASSETAGRGTDTQYF

v_gene: TRBV6-2/TRBV6-3
j_gene: TRBJ1-1
d_gene: TRBD1
abundance: NA
CDR3nt: TGTGCCAGCAGTTACCCCCTCCCCCCACAGGGGGCGAACACTGAAGCTTTCTTT
CDR3aa: CASSYPLPPQGANTEAFF

v_gene: TRBV15
j_gene: TRBJ2-7
d_gene: TRBD1
abundance: NA
CDR3nt: TGTGCCACCAGCAGAGATCTGGGGACAGGGAACGAGCAGTACTTC
CDR3aa: CATSRDLGTGNEQYF

v_gene: TRBV11-2
j_gene: TRBJ2-3
d_gene: NA
abundance: NA
CDR3nt: TGTGCCAGCAGCTTAGTACGGTCGGATACGCAGTATTTT
CDR3aa: CASSLVRSDTQYF

v_gene: TRBV9
j_gene: TRBJ2-7
d_gene: NA
abundance: once
CDR3nt: TGTGCCAGCAGCGTAGCCAGTTTTGACGAGCAGTACTTC
CDR3aa: CASSVASFDEQYF

v_gene: TRBV6-1
j_gene: TRBJ1-2
d_gene: TRBD1
abundance: NA
CDR3nt: TGTGCCAGCAGTGTGGGACAGGGGCCAGTGGGCTATGGCTACACCTTC
CDR3aa: CASSVGQGPVGYGYTF

v_gene: TRBV6-5
j_gene: TRBJ2-7
d_gene: TRBD1
abundance: NA
CDR3nt: TGTGCCAGCAGCAAAATCCAAACAGGGGCCGAGCAGTACTTC
CDR3aa: CASSKIQTGAEQYF

v_gene: TRBV5-1
j_gene: TRBJ1-5
d_gene: TRBD1
abundance: NA
CDR3nt: TGCGCCAGCAGCTCGACCGGGACAGGGGGGCAGCCCCAGCATTTT
CDR3aa: CASSSTGTGGQPQHF